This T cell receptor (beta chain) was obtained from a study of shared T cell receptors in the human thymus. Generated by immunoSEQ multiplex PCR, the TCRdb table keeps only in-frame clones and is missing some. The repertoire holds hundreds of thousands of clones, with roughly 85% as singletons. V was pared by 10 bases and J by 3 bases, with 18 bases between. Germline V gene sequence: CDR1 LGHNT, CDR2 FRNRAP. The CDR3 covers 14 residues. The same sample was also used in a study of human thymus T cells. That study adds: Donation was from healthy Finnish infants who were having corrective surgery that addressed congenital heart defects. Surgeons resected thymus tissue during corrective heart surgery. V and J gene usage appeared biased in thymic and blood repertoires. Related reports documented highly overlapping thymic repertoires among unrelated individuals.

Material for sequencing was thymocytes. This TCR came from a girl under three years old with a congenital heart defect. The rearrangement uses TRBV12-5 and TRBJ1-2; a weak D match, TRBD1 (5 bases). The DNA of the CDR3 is TGTGCTATTACCGCCCCGGGGGTTTACTATGGCTACACCTTC. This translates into CAITAPGVYYGYTF.